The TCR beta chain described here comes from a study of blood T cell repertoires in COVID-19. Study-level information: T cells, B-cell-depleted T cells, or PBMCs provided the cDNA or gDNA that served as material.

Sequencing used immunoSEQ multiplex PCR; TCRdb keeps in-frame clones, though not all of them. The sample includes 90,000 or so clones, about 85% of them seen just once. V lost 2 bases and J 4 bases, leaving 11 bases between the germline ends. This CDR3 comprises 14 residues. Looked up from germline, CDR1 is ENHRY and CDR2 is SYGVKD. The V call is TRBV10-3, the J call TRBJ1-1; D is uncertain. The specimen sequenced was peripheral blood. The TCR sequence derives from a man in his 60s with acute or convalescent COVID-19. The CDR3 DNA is TGTGCCATCAGTGAGACATTTCCGGGCACTGAAGCTTTCTTT. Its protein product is CAISETFPGTEAFF.